The 14 T cell receptor beta chains given below trace back to one sample, sequenced in a study of T-cell reconstitution after alpha-beta-depleted transplantation in children. This sample's TCRbeta library carried unique molecular identifier barcodes. Each CDR3 protein gets one entry after TCRdb re-called the PCR reads with MiXCR. The sample lists around 440,000 distinct CDR3 sequences; about 16% were seen once. The material sequenced was PBMCs, mostly from graft donor cells, taken 360 days after TCRalphabeta/CD19-depleted stem cell transplant. These receptors originate from a boy in the first two years of life who had a stem cell transplant for Wiskott-Aldrich syndrome, so the T cells may come from the graft donor.

This clonotype was found once. The chain uses TRBV20-1 and TRBJ2-7; 8 positions agree with TRBD2. The CDR3 is made up of 13 amino acids. The germline gives CDR1 DFQATT, CDR2 SNEGSKA (reference sequence). Unmatched junction bases numbered 3, after V lost 3 bases and J lost 2 bases. CDR3 coding DNA: TGCAGTGCTAGTCCGGGAGGGCCCTACGAGCAGTACTTC. Residues: CSASPGGPYEQYF.

This clonotype was seen a handful of times. The rearrangement joins TRBV19 to TRBJ2-3, with D perhaps given as TRBD1 or TRBD2 (5 bases each). V gave up 6 bases and J gave up 8 bases, with 21 bases separating them. The CDR3 loop spans 15 amino acids. Germline V gives CDR1 LNHDA, CDR2 SQIVND (reference sequence). The CDR3: CASREPGPFSGTQYF. The CDR3 DNA reads TGTGCCAGTAGAGAGCCGGGACCCTTCTCGGGTACGCAGTATTTT.

This clonotype was seen only a few times. The chain links TRBV29-1 to TRBJ2-1; possible D gene TRBD1, 5 bases. Per germline, CDR1 SQVTM and CDR2 ANQGSEA. This CDR3 spans 14 amino acids. V was cut by 2 bases and J by 2 bases, with 10 bases left in between. Written as DNA, the CDR3 is TGCAGCGTTGAAAGGGTGGACACCTACAATGAGCAGTTCTTC. As protein: CSVERVDTYNEQFF.

V is TRBV3-1 and J is TRBJ2-1; TRBD2 aligns across 9 bases. V gave up 2 bases and J gave up 4 bases; unmatched junction bases: 3. The CDR3 runs to 15 residues. The germline V gene encodes CDR1 LGHDT and CDR2 YNNKEL (reference sequence). The CDR3 coding sequence is TGTGCCAGCAGCCAACGCGGGGGGGCATACAATGAGCAGTTCTTC. This encodes CASSQRGGAYNEQFF.

The V call is TRBV7-9, the J call TRBJ2-1, with 11 bases matching TRBD2. The CDR3 runs to 16 residues. Germline trimming cut 4 bases from V and 5 bases from J; bases unmatched to any gene: 7. Germline V gene data show CDR1 as SEHNR and CDR2 as FQNEAQ (reference sequence). CDR3 region: CASSSPRLAGNNEQFF. CDR3 nucleotides: TGTGCCAGCAGCTCCCCCCGACTAGCGGGGAACAATGAGCAGTTCTTC.

This clonotype appeared a few times. The chain uses TRBV2 and TRBJ2-7; D gene unclear. Trimming pared 7 bases from V and 4 bases from J, leaving 14 bases between. CDR3 size: 13 residues. Germline V gene lookup returns CDR1 SNHLY and CDR2 FYNNEI. The CDR3 coding sequence is TGTGCCAGCACCCTTGAGCCGCGTTACGAGCAGTACTTC. Translating gives CASTLEPRYEQYF.

The chain links TRBV10-2 to TRBJ2-2, with D perhaps matching TRBD2 (6 bases). Germline CDR1 WSHSY, CDR2 SAAADI. The CDR3 runs 15 residues. V lost 6 bases and J lost 7, with 18 bases in between. The DNA for the CDR3 is TGCGCCAGCAGGACTAGGGAAAGTCATAGCGGGGAGCTGTTTTTT. This sequence encodes CASRTRESHSGELFF.

The chain couples TRBV12-3 or TRBV12-4 to TRBJ2-6; TRBD1 aligns across 9 bases. After removal of 7 bases from V and 2 bases from J, the junction contained 12 bases not matched to a gene. The CDR3 spans 18 residues. CDR3 in amino acids: CASTRRDREATGANVLTF. The CDR3 DNA is TGTGCCAGCACCCGGAGGGACAGGGAAGCCACTGGGGCCAACGTCCTGACTTTC.

The chain is built from TRBV5-1 and TRBJ2-3, with 12 bases lining up with TRBD2. Germline CDR1 is SGHRS and CDR2 is YFSETQ. V lost 4 bases to trimming and J lost 2 bases; unmatched junction nucleotides: 11. The CDR3 loop spans 18 amino acids. The CDR3 DNA follows: TGCGCCAGCAGCCCAACGGGCCTAGCGGGGGGGATCACAGATACGCAGTATTTT. Encoded protein: CASSPTGLAGGITDTQYF.

This clonotype was recorded a few times. The chain is built from TRBV5-6 and TRBJ2-1, with TRBD2 matching 12 bases. Germline values: CDR1 SGHDT, CDR2 YYEEEE. Germline trimming cut 0 bases from V and 5 bases from J; bases unmatched to any gene: 6. This CDR3 comprises 17 residues. Here the CDR3 DNA reads TGTGCCAGCAGCTTGGCCGGGACTAGCGGGTTCCACAATGAGCAGTTCTTC. It translates to CASSLAGTSGFHNEQFF.

This clonotype was counted many times. The CDR3 loop is CSATGGREETQYF. The CDR3 nucleotides are TGCAGTGCTACCGGGGGGCGGGAAGAGACCCAGTACTTC. The V call is TRBV20-1, the J call TRBJ2-5, with a weak D call TRBD2 (7 bases). Looked up from germline, CDR1 is DFQATT and CDR2 is SNEGSKA (reference sequence). Between the trimmed V and J ends, which lost 4 bases and 3 bases, there was a span of 12 bases. The CDR3 extends over 13 amino acids.

This chain joins TRBV5-6 and TRBJ2-7; 8 bases align to TRBD2. Germline V gene lookup returns CDR1 SGHDT and CDR2 YYEEEE. Unmatched junction bases numbered 12, after V lost 4 bases and J lost 0 bases. CDR3 size: 17 residues. As DNA, the CDR3 is TGTGCCAGCAGCCGAAAGGGAAGCGGGAGATCCTCCTACGAGCAGTACTTC. Protein sequence: CASSRKGSGRSSYEQYF.

The chain combines TRBV18 with TRBJ2-7; D ambiguous. This CDR3 contains 13 residues. CDR1 and CDR2 (germline): KGHSH, LQKENI. The V end was cut by 3 bases, the J end by 4 bases, with 10 bases between. CDR3 loop: CASSPVGMYEQYF. The DNA of the CDR3 is TGTGCCAGCTCACCGGTGGGCATGTACGAGCAGTACTTC.

V usage is TRBV23-1 and J usage is TRBJ2-7; no firm D call. TRBV23-1 is recorded as an ORF, its role being uncertain. This CDR3 is 13 amino acids long. V was pared by 6 bases and J by 2 bases, with 11 bases between. The CDR3 region is CASRDDGTYEQYF. The CDR3, as DNA: TGCGCCAGCAGGGATGACGGTACCTACGAGCAGTACTTC.